This TCR beta chain was captured in a study of tumor-infiltrating lymphocytes in oesophageal squamous cell carcinoma. Trimming shortened V by 3 bases and J by 7 bases, and 19 bases separated the two germline ends. The length of the CDR3 is 16 residues. TCRdb processed the PCR reads anew with MiXCR; each CDR3 protein has one entry. The sample includes about 20,000 distinct CDR3 sequences, about 39% of them seen just once. This clonotype is deemed medium-sized. Material for sequencing was normal esophageal tissue next to the tumor. This rearrangement joins TRBV12-3 or TRBV12-4 to TRBJ2-1; either TRBD1 or TRBD2 may supply D (5 bases each). The TCR comes from a female donor with esophageal squamous cell carcinoma. The DNA of the CDR3 is TGTGCCAGCAGTTTTCGTGGGCAGGGATGGGGGAATGAGCAGTTCTTC. It yields the protein CASSFRGQGWGNEQFF.